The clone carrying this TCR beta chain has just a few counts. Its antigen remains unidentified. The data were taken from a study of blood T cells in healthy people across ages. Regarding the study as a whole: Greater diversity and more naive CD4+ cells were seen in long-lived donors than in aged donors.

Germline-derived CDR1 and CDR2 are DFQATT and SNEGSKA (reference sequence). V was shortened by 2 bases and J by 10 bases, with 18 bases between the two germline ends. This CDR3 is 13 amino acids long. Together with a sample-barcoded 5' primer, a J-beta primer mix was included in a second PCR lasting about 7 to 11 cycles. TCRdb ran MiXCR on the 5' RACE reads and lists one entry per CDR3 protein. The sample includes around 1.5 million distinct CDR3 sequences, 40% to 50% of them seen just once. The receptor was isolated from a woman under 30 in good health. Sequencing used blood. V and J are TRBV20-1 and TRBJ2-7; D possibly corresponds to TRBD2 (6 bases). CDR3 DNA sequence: TGCAGTGCTAGATTGGCTTTGGAGGGGTCACAGTACTTC. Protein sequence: CSARLALEGSQYF.